Below are 17 T cell receptor beta chains sequenced from a single sample in a study of T-cell reconstitution after alpha-beta-depleted transplantation in children. TCRbeta library construction was performed incorporating unique molecular identifiers. TCRdb re-derived calls from the PCR reads in MiXCR, one entry per CDR3 protein. The sample shows about 200,000 distinct CDR3 sequences, 6.6% of them seen only once. Sample: PBMCs, taken before TCRalphabeta/CD19-depleted stem cell transplant. The receptors shown here come from a boy aged 2 to 10 with acute lymphoblastic leukemia, due to receive a stem cell transplant.

This clonotype has at least ten counts. The chain recombines TRBV5-6 with TRBJ1-1; 7 nucleotides agree with TRBD1. The V gene's germline CDR1 is SGHDT and CDR2 YYEEEE. The CDR3 spans 15 residues. The junction had 5 bases not matched to a gene; V was cut back by 0 bases and J by 3 bases. Here the CDR3 DNA reads TGTGCCAGCAGCTTGGCGGGACAGACGTACACTGAAGCTTTCTTT. Translated: CASSLAGQTYTEAFF. Full variable domain (remainder filled in from reference TRBV5-6 and TRBJ1-1): DAGVTQSPTHLIKTRGQQVTLRCSPKSGHDTVSWYQQALGQGPQFIFQYYEEEERQRGNFPDRFSGHQFPNYSSELNVNALLLGDSALYLCASSLAGQTYTEAFFGQGTRLTVV.

This clonotype was counted between two and nine times. The chain has TRBV11-3 and TRBJ2-7; D unclear. The CDR3 length is 16 residues. Trimming stripped 1 base from V and 3 bases from J, with 16 bases between. CDR1 is SGHNT, CDR2 YENEEA, per germline. CDR3 in DNA: TGTGCCAGCAGCTTAGGACCTTCACCTACTCTCTACGAGCAGTACTTC. Amino acid sequence: CASSLGPSPTLYEQYF.

The sample holds many counts of this clonotype. The chain is built from TRBV2 and TRBJ1-5; the D gene is possibly TRBD1 (5 bases). V gave up 5 bases and J gave up 0 bases, with 17 bases separating them. Looked up from germline, CDR1 is SNHLY and CDR2 is FYNNEI. The CDR3 spans 17 residues. CDR3 nucleotide sequence: TGTGCCAGCAGTTCCCGGTTGGGGGACCCTAGCAATCAGCCCCAGCATTTT. This sequence encodes CASSSRLGDPSNQPQHF.

On this clonotype itself: This may arise from a read error, as a much more abundant clone is one base away. This chain joins TRBV7-9 and TRBJ2-1, with 7 bases that match TRBD2. The J segment lost 3 bases and the V segment lost 1 base, leaving 6 bases of the junction unmatched. This CDR3 comprises 16 residues. Germline loops: CDR1 SEHNR, CDR2 FQNEAQ (reference sequence). The CDR3, as DNA: TGTGCCAGCAGCTTAGAGGGAGGGCCGTTCTACAATGAGCAGTTCTTC. Amino acid sequence: CASSLEGGPFYNEQFF.

This clonotype was observed at least ten times. The CDR3 protein is CASSPGGDTEAFF. CDR3 nucleotide sequence: TGTGCCAGCAGCCCAGGAGGGGATACTGAAGCTTTCTTT. The rearrangement links TRBV4-2 to TRBJ1-1, with D tentatively TRBD1 (5 bases). V was pared by 4 bases and J by 5 bases, with 11 bases between. The CDR3 runs to 13 residues. Germline V lookup: CDR1 LGHNA, CDR2 YNFKEQ.

This clonotype has only a few counts. In nucleotides, the CDR3 is TGTGCCAGCAGTTTAAGGGCCTTTAACAGCAATCAGCCCCAGCATTTT. Amino acid sequence: CASSLRAFNSNQPQHF. V usage is TRBV27 and J usage is TRBJ1-5; the D is unclear. CDR3 length: 16 residues. Per the germline V gene, CDR1 is MNHEY and CDR2 is SMNVEV (reference sequence). Trimming took off 2 bases at V and 1 base at J, with 12 bases between the two ends.

This clonotype was picked up a small number of times. The chain uses TRBV20-1 and TRBJ2-3; no clear D gene. CDR3 length: 15 amino acids. Germline CDR1 is DFQATT and CDR2 is SNEGSKA (reference sequence). The V end lost 2 bases, the J end lost 0 bases, and 12 bases lay between the germline ends. CDR3 DNA: TGCAGTGCTAGATTCAAACCTGGAAGCACAGATACGCAGTATTTT. It encodes CSARFKPGSTDTQYF.

This clonotype appeared many times. The CDR3 nucleotides read TGTGCCAGCAGCATTAGCGGGACCTCCAAAAACATTCAGTACTTC. It codes for CASSISGTSKNIQYF. The chain recombines TRBV7-9 with TRBJ2-4; 8 nucleotides agree with TRBD2. V shed 5 bases and J 2 bases; nucleotides not matched to a gene: 5. The CDR3 is 15 amino acids. Germline V gene data show CDR1 as SEHNR and CDR2 as FQNEAQ (reference sequence).

The chain recombines TRBV28 with TRBJ2-7; D is possibly TRBD2 (6 bases). Trimming cost V 1 base and J 7 bases, with 14 bases left between them. CDR1 MDHEN and CDR2 SYDVKM come from the germline V gene. The CDR3 covers 14 residues. CDR3 sequence (DNA): TGTGCCAGCAGTTTATTCTCGGGGGATAGGGAGCAGTACTTC. It translates to CASSLFSGDREQYF.

This clonotype was seen at least ten times. This chain links TRBV3-1 with TRBJ1-1; 8 nucleotides line up with TRBD1. Trimming at V came to 4 bases and at J to 1 base, leaving 8 bases not matched to a gene. The CDR3 consists of 16 residues. Germline V CDR1 and CDR2: LGHDT, YNNKEL (reference sequence). CDR3: CASSPPRQGTNTEAFF. The CDR3 region has the DNA TGTGCCAGCAGCCCACCTCGACAGGGGACGAACACTGAAGCTTTCTTT.

This clonotype was recorded at least ten times. J is TRBJ2-2 and V is TRBV5-6; TRBD1 matches at 9 bases. Unmatched junction bases numbered 5, after V lost 0 bases and J lost 8 bases. Germline-derived CDR1 and CDR2 are SGHDT and YYEEEE. The CDR3 is 15 residues long. CDR3 sequence: CASSLGLDRGGELFF. In DNA, the CDR3 is TGTGCCAGCAGCTTGGGGCTGGACAGGGGTGGGGAGCTGTTTTTT.

This clonotype has ten or more counts. V and J are TRBV13 and TRBJ1-1, with TRBD1 matching 10 bases. The germline gives CDR1 PRHDT, CDR2 FYEKMQ (reference sequence). The CDR3 is 15 amino acids. J was trimmed by 11 bases and V by 5 bases; bases with no gene match: 14. CDR3 sequence: CASSTSGDRGVSAFF. In DNA form, the CDR3 reads TGTGCCAGCAGCACGAGTGGGGACAGGGGCGTTTCCGCTTTCTTT.

This clonotype was found a few times. The chain recombines TRBV18 with TRBJ1-1, with unresolved D. The CDR3 covers 16 residues. CDR1 and CDR2 from the germline V gene are KGHSH and LQKENI. Trimming stripped 4 bases from V and 2 bases from J, with 17 bases between. As DNA, the CDR3 is TGTGCCAGCTCACTCAAAATGAGTGATTTAAACACTGAAGCTTTCTTT. It specifies CASSLKMSDLNTEAFF.

The genes are TRBV25-1 and TRBJ2-5, with a possible D match to TRBD1 (6 bases). CDR1 and CDR2 from the germline V gene are MGHDK and SYGVNS. The length of the CDR3 is 13 residues. V gave up 8 bases and J gave up 5 bases, with 15 bases separating them. The CDR3 loop is CASGQRLGETQYF. CDR3 nucleotides: TGTGCCAGCGGACAGAGACTCGGGGAGACCCAGTACTTC.

This clonotype has a count of ten or more. This chain's CDR3 is CASSPLASSTDTQYF. As DNA, the CDR3 is TGTGCCAGCTCACCGCTAGCGTCTAGCACAGATACGCAGTATTTT. V gene TRBV18 combines with J gene TRBJ2-3; maybe TRBD2 (6 bases). Trimming left V 3 bases short and J 0 bases short, with 10 bases between. The CDR3 has 15 amino acids. In germline, CDR1 is KGHSH, CDR2 LQKENI.

The sample holds many counts of this clonotype. The CDR3 region is CASSDSGGYANTGELFF. CDR3 nucleotide sequence: TGTGCCAGCAGTGACAGCGGGGGGTACGCGAACACCGGGGAGCTGTTTTTT. The gene calls are TRBV2 and TRBJ2-2, with 9 bases identical to TRBD2. Germline lookup yields CDR1 SNHLY and CDR2 FYNNEI. This CDR3 has 17 amino acids. The junction had 5 bases not matched to a gene; V was cut back by 3 bases and J by 0 bases.

The chain employs TRBV20-1 and TRBJ1-2; D ambiguous. The CDR3 loop spans 14 amino acids. Trimming shortened V by 7 bases and J by 2 bases, and 17 bases separated the two germline ends. The germline gives CDR1 DFQATT, CDR2 SNEGSKA (reference sequence). CDR3 amino acids: CSVWESRENYGYTF. CDR3 sequence (DNA): TGCAGTGTCTGGGAGTCCCGCGAGAACTATGGCTACACCTTC.